Ten or more counts support the clone carrying this T cell receptor beta chain. Time point indicated: newly diagnosed GD, antithyroid drugs for less than 3 months. The TCR library used RNA extracted from PBMCs. iRepertoire HTBI primers and Arm-PCR of CDR3 regions built TCR beta libraries. TCRdb redid the calling of the multiplex PCR reads with MiXCR, one entry per CDR3 protein. There are a few hundred thousand distinct CDR3 sequences in the sample; around a sixth occur only once, and about 15% lies in the top ten. The CDR3 has 15 amino acids. V shed 6 bases and J 0 bases; nucleotides not matched to a gene: 7. Germline V gene data show CDR1 as SEHNR and CDR2 as FQNEAQ (reference sequence). The data were taken from a study of regulatory T cells in long-lasting Graves disease. In addition, the sample was reused for a study of T cells in Graves' hyperthyroidism and ophthalmopathy. Per that paper: For Graves' hyperthyroidism to be stable, ophthalmopathy could not progress within 18 months. The TCR CDR3 was amplified in a first-round RT-PCR using the HTBI primer set.

This TCR was sampled from a woman between 25 and 40 years old with Graves disease. The sample here was peripheral blood mononuclear cells (PBMCs), taken at new diagnosis, from a patient treated with antithyroid drugs. This chain links TRBV7-9 with TRBJ2-7, with 8 bases identical to TRBD1. The CDR3 spells CASSRTGQGSYEQYF. In DNA form, the CDR3 reads TGTGCCAGCAGTCGTACAGGACAGGGCTCCTACGAGCAGTACTTC.